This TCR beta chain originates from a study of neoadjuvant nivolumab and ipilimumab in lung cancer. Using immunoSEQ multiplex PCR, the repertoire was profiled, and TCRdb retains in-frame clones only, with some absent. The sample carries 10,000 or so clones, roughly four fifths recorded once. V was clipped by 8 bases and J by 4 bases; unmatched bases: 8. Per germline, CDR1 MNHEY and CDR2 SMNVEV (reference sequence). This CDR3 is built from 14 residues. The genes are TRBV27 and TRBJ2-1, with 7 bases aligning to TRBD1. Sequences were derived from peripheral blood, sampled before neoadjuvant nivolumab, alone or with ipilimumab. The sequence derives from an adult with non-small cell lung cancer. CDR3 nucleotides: TGTGCCAGCGCACCTGGGACAGATTACAATGAGCAGTTCTTC. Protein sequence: CASAPGTDYNEQFF.